The 11 T cell receptor beta chains presented below share a single source sample, sequenced in a study of OX40 agonist ivuxolimab in advanced cancers. Sequencing used immunoSEQ multiplex PCR; TCRdb keeps in-frame clones, though not all of them. The repertoire holds more than 55,000 clones, with 70% to 80% as singletons. The source was CD4+ or CD8+ T cells sorted from blood, collected in a trial of the OX40 agonist ivuxolimab. These receptors all stem from an adult with an advanced solid tumor such as melanoma, head and neck, liver or kidney cancer.

This clone has just a few counts. This chain joins TRBV21-1 and TRBJ1-4; the D call in the table, TRBD1, was not verified against the DNA. TRBV21-1 is designated a pseudogene. The CDR3 has 16 amino acids. As DNA, the CDR3 is TGTGCCAGCAGCAAAGGTGGACAGACAACTAATGAAAAACTGTTTTTT. Encoded protein: CASSKGGQTTNEKLFF.

The chain couples TRBV11-3 to TRBJ2-3; D unclear. The germline CDR1 and CDR2 sequences are SGHNT and YENEEA. The V and J ends lost 5 bases and 4 bases respectively, with 7 bases between them. The CDR3 has 12 residues. The CDR3 DNA sequence: TGTGCCAGCAGCGCAAGACCAGATACGCAGTATTTT. Protein product: CASSARPDTQYF.

The genes are TRBV11-2 and TRBJ2-3; D may be TRBD2 (5 bases). V was trimmed by 1 base and J by 0 bases, leaving 11 bases between them. The CDR3 runs 16 residues. Per the germline V gene, CDR1 is SGHAT and CDR2 is FQNNGV. The CDR3 here is CASSLGEFTSTDTQYF. As DNA, the CDR3 is TGTGCCAGCAGCTTAGGGGAGTTTACTAGCACAGATACGCAGTATTTT.

The V call is TRBV2, the J call TRBJ1-1; TRBD1 might be the D (5 bases). The length of the CDR3 is 14 residues. V was trimmed by 4 bases and J by 2 bases, leaving 11 bases between them. Germline CDR1 is SNHLY and CDR2 is FYNNEI. The CDR3 spells CASSGQKQNTEAFF. Here the CDR3 DNA reads TGTGCCAGCAGTGGACAGAAGCAAAACACTGAAGCTTTCTTT.

The rearrangement joins TRBV28 to TRBJ1-1; a possible D gene is TRBD1 (6 bases). The V and J ends lost 2 bases and 1 base respectively, with 14 bases between them. This CDR3 has 16 residues. Germline-derived CDR1 and CDR2 are MDHEN and SYDVKM. The CDR3, as DNA: TGTGCCAGCAGTTTAGAGCGGGGGCTCTGGAACACTGAAGCTTTCTTT. As protein: CASSLERGLWNTEAFF.

The V gene is TRBV19, the J gene TRBJ1-5, with D unresolved. Germline loops: CDR1 LNHDA, CDR2 SQIVND (reference sequence). The CDR3 is made up of 12 amino acids. Trimming pared 8 bases from V and 4 bases from J, leaving 9 bases between. The CDR3 bases are TGTGCCAGTTTAGGCAGTAATCAGCCCCAGCATTTT. Translating it yields CASLGSNQPQHF.

This clone was recorded once. The chain joins TRBV25-1 to TRBJ2-2; D possibly uses TRBD1 or TRBD2 (5 bases each). V shed 1 base and J shed 6 bases, with 15 bases lying between them. CDR1 and CDR2 from the germline V gene are MGHDK and SYGVNS. There are 16 residues in the CDR3. The CDR3 region is CASSESRDRLPGELFF. The CDR3 DNA follows: TGTGCCAGCAGTGAATCTCGGGACCGACTCCCCGGGGAGCTGTTTTTT.

The chain joins TRBV2 to TRBJ2-2; perhaps TRBD1 as D (5 bases). The germline gives CDR1 SNHLY, CDR2 FYNNEI. The V and J ends lost 6 bases and 4 bases respectively, with 15 bases between them. CDR3 length: 15 residues. Here the CDR3 reads CASSDSWMGTGELFF. In nucleotides, the CDR3 is TGTGCCAGCAGCGACAGTTGGATGGGCACCGGGGAGCTGTTTTTT.

V usage is TRBV30 and J usage is TRBJ1-2; D might be TRBD1 (6 bases). V lost 5 bases to trimming and J lost 7 bases, with 20 bases between them. CDR1 GTSNPN and CDR2 SVGIG come from the germline V gene (reference sequence). This CDR3 is 14 amino acids long. The chain's CDR3 is CAWAAWGALRGYTF. CDR3 nucleotides: TGTGCCTGGGCGGCGTGGGGGGCCCTACGTGGCTACACCTTC.

The chain links TRBV27 to TRBJ1-1; D call uncertain. The CDR3 has 14 residues. Germline lookup yields CDR1 MNHEY and CDR2 SMNVEV (reference sequence). V lost 4 bases, J lost 4 bases, and 13 bases lay in between. The chain's CDR3 is CASSSEVRGTEAFF. CDR3 coding DNA: TGTGCCAGCAGTTCAGAGGTCCGAGGCACTGAAGCTTTCTTT.

In regard to this clone: Other nucleotide sequences in the sample specify the same CDR3. J is TRBJ2-6 and V is TRBV9; no clear D. V was shortened by 0 bases and J by 4 bases, with 2 bases between the two germline ends. The CDR3 is 13 amino acids. The germline gives CDR1 SGDLS, CDR2 YYNGEE. CDR3 loop: CASSVGGANVLTF. As DNA, the CDR3 is TGTGCCAGCAGCGTAGGCGGGGCCAACGTCCTGACTTTC.